This TCR beta chain was sequenced in a study of patients and donors after allogeneic stem cell transplantation. This clonotype was recorded a few times. V lost 4 bases, J lost 4 bases, and 11 bases lay in between. The CDR3 spans 13 residues. CDR1 and CDR2 from the germline V gene are SGHRS and YFSETQ. Using its own MiXCR run on the RT-PCR reads, TCRdb lists one record per CDR3 protein. The profile shows about 960,000 distinct CDR3 sequences, roughly 17% of them singletons. The source of this sequence is a human donor who was either an allogeneic HSCT recipient or a stem cell or donor lymphocyte infusion donor (not recorded which). It is not recorded whose cells these are; they may come from a transplant donor. V is TRBV5-1 and J is TRBJ1-2, with D unclear. The sample consisted of blood, either unsorted or a sorted T cell fraction (not recorded which). The CDR3 nucleotides are TGCGCCAGCAGCCCCGGACTGCTCTATGGCTACACCTTC. Encoded protein: CASSPGLLYGYTF. The full variable domain, rest sourced from reference TRBV5-1 and TRBJ1-2, is KAGVTQTPRYLIKTRGQQVTLSCSPISGHRSVSWYQQTPGQGLQFLFEYFSETQRNKGNFPGRFSGRQFSNSRSEMNVSTLELGDSALYLCASSPGLLYGYTFGSGTRLTVV.